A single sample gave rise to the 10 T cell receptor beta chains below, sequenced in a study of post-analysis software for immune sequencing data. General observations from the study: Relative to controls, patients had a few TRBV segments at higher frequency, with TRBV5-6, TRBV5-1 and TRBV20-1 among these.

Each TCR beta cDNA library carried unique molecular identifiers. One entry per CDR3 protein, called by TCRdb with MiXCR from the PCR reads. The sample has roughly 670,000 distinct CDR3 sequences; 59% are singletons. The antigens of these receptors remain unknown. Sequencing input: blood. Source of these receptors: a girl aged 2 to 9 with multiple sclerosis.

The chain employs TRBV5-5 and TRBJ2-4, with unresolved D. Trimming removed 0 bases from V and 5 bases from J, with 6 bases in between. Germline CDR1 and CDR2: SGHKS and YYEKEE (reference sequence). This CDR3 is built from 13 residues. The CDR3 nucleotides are TGTGCCAGCAGCTTGGGTGGGGAAAACATTCAGTACTTC. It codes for CASSLGGENIQYF.

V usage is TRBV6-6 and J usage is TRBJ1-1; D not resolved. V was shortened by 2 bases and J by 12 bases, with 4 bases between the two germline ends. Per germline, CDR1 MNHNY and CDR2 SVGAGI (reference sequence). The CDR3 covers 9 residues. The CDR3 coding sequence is TGTGCCAGCAGTTACGGAACTTTCTTT. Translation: CASSYGTFF.

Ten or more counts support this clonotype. CDR3 protein: CASSLGTASTDTQYF. The CDR3 nucleotides are TGCGCCAGCAGCCTCGGGACGGCTAGCACAGATACGCAGTATTTT. This chain uses TRBV5-1 with TRBJ2-3; D assignment may be TRBD1 or TRBD2 (5 bases each). CDR1 is SGHRS and CDR2 is YFSETQ in the germline V gene. This CDR3 is built from 15 residues. V dropped 4 bases and J dropped 0 bases, with 12 bases sitting between them.

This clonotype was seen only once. The CDR3 coding sequence is TGTGCCAGCAGCTCGATCCGGGACAGGGGCTATGAGCAGTTCTTC. Amino acids: CASSSIRDRGYEQFF. The chain employs TRBV11-2 and TRBJ2-1; 10 positions match TRBD1. The germline gives CDR1 SGHAT, CDR2 FQNNGV. J was trimmed by 8 bases and V by 4 bases; bases with no gene match: 8. The CDR3 extends over 15 amino acids.

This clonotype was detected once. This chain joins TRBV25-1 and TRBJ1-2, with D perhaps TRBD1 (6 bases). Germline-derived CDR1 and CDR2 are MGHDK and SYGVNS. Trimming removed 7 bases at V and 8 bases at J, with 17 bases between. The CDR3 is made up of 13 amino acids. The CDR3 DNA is TGTGCCAGCACCTACTCAGGGGCGGACGGCTACACCTTC. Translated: CASTYSGADGYTF.

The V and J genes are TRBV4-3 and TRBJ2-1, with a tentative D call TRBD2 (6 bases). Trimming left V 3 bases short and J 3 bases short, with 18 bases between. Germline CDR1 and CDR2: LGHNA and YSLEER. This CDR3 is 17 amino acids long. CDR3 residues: CASSHDSSALSYNEQFF. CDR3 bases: TGCGCCAGCAGCCACGATTCTAGCGCCTTGAGCTACAATGAGCAGTTCTTC.

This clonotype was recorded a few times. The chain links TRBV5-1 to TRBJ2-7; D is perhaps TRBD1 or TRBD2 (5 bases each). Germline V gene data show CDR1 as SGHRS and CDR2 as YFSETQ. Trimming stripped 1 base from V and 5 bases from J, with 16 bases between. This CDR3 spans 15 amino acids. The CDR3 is CASSLTGTGWDEQYF. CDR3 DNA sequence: TGCGCCAGCAGCTTGACCGGGACCGGATGGGACGAGCAGTACTTC. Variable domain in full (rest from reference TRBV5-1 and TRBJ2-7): KAGVTQTPRYLIKTRGQQVTLSCSPISGHRSVSWYQQTPGQGLQFLFEYFSETQRNKGNFPGRFSGRQFSNSRSEMNVSTLELGDSALYLCASSLTGTGWDEQYFGPGTRLTVT.

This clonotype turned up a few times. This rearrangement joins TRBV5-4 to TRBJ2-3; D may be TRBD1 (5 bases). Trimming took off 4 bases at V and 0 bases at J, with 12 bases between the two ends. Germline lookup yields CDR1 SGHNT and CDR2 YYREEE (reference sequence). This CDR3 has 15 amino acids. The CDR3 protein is CASSKGQSSTDTQYF. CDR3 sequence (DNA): TGTGCCAGCAGCAAGGGGCAGAGTAGCACAGATACGCAGTATTTT.

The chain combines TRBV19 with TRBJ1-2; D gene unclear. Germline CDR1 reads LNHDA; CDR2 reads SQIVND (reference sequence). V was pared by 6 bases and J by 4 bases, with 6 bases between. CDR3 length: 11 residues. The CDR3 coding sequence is TGTGCCAGTAGGACCCGCTATGGCTACACCTTC. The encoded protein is CASRTRYGYTF. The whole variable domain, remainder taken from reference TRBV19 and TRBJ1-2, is DGGITQSPKYLFRKEGQNVTLSCEQNLNHDAMYWYRQDPGQGLRLIYYSQIVNDFQKGDIAEGYSVSREKKESFPLTVTSAQKNPTAFYLCASRTRYGYTFGSGTRLTVV.

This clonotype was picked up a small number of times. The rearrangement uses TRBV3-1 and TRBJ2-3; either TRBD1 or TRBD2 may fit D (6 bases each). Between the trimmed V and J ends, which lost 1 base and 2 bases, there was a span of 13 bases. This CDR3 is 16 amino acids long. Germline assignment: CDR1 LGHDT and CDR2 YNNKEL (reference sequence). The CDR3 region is CASSQAGALITDTQYF. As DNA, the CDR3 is TGTGCCAGCAGCCAAGCGGGGGCTCTAATCACAGATACGCAGTATTTT.